This T cell receptor (beta chain) was profiled in a study of beta chain features in type 1 diabetes. cDNA synthesis used the whole RNA isolate, giving expressed TCRB sequences. Clones were sequenced by immunoSEQ multiplex PCR, and TCRdb holds only the in-frame ones, with some missing. The sample has approximately 150,000 clones, 9.7% seen once. The CDR3 consists of 14 residues. The germline V gene encodes CDR1 SGDLS and CDR2 YYNGEE. The V segment lost 2 bases and the J segment 4 bases; nucleotides outside the gene matches: 3. With respect to this clone: No antigen is known for it.

Study-wide points: Diminished insertions and augmented deletions at VDJ junctions characterized type 1 diabetes patients.

The V call is TRBV9, the J call TRBJ1-5; 7 bases align to TRBD1. The clonotype was recovered from a woman in her forties in good health. Sequencing was done on a sample of central memory CD4+ T cells from blood. The CDR3 loop reads CASSVGTENQPQHF. Here the CDR3 DNA reads TGTGCCAGCAGCGTCGGGACAGAGAATCAGCCCCAGCATTTT. Full variable domain (outside the CDR3, taken from reference TRBV9 and TRBJ1-5): DSGVTQTPKHLITATGQRVTLRCSPRSGDLSVYWYQQSLDQGLQFLIQYYNGEERAKGNILERFSAQQFPDLHSELNLSSLELGDSALYFCASSVGTENQPQHFGDGTRLSIL.